The rows below give T cell receptor beta chains drawn from one sample of a study of cytomegalovirus exposure and HLA in healthy donors. Produced via immunoSEQ multiplex PCR; TCRdb's table is partial and in-frame only. The profile shows some 200,000 clones, over 70% of them singletons. The sequenced sample was PBMCs. These receptors came from a man in his fifties in good health and CMV-seronegative. Each CDR3 is given without its conserved first and last residue. The order of the fields is V gene, CDR3 protein.

>TRBV12-5
ASGQALGGTSAEQY
>TRBV7-2
ASSLGSRQGINSPLH
>TRBV5-1
ASSLGTSGSSYNEQF
>TRBV7-2
ASSLLGNTIY
>TRBV9
ASTPAASYPEQF
>TRBV7-2
ASSLTGGSYEQY
>TRBV7-8
ASGDRFNQPQH
>TRBV19
ASNETGGWETQY
>TRBV6-5
ASFYSGTGYTEAF
>TRBV5-8
ASAGQGTYEQY
>TRBV30
AWSGQGALQPQH
>TRBV27
ASSFGLAAYEQY
>TRBV6-5
ASSYRGRAF
>TRBV7-2
ASSRTTGGSSYNEQF
>TRBV10-3
AIGTGGNTEAF
>TRBV6-5
ASRGRGLGNQPQH
>TRBV6-1
ASRSGGADTGELF
>TRBV27
ASSLGYNEQF
>TRBV6-5
ATGTGTYGYT
>TRBV10-3
AISAGTGAGYEQY
>TRBV5-1
ASSSDATDPTDTQY
>TRBV7-9
ASSLPYQPQH
>TRBV9
ASSVTGGGETGYT
>TRBV5-4
ASSSQGTDTQY
>TRBV4-3
ASSLGVQRGVSTDTQY
>TRBV19
ASSSGGTYEQY
>TRBV2
ASSRGQGQATGELF
>TRBV19
ASSMGVKGAYEQY
>TRBV27
ASSPWTGGYEQY
>TRBV15
ATSRDATNEKLF
>TRBV7-2
ASSRGPNTEAF